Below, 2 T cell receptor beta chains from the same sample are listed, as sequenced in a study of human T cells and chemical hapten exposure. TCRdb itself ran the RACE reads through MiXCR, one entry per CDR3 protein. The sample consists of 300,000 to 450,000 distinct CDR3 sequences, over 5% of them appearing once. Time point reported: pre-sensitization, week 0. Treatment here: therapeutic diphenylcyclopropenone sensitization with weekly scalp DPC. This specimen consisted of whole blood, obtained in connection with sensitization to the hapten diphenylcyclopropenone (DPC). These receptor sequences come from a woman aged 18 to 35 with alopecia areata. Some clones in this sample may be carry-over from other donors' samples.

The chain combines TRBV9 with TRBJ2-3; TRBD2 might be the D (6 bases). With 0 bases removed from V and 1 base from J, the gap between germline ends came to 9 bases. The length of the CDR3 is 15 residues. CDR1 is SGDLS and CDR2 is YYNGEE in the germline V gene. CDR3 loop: CASSVATGGTDTQYF. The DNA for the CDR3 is TGTGCCAGCAGCGTAGCTACGGGGGGCACAGATACGCAGTATTTT.

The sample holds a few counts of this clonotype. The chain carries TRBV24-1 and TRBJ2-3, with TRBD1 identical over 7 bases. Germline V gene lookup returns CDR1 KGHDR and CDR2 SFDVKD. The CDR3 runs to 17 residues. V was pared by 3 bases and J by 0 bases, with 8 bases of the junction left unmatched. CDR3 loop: CATSDGNRGLSTDTQYF. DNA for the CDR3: TGTGCCACCAGTGATGGAAACAGGGGCCTTAGCACAGATACGCAGTATTTT.